This T cell receptor beta chain stems from a study of T cell responses to AZD1222 COVID-19 vaccine. General study points: Baseline testing showed seropositivity in only five to seven AZD1222 recipients. Two AZD1222 administrations were followed by greater Spike-specific TCR breadth and depth. Most donors were white British, females outnumbered males, and clonal diversity was possibly underestimated.

With respect to this clone: The antigen is not known.

TCRdb keeps only in-frame clones here, not all; method: immunoSEQ multiplex PCR. The sample includes fewer than 110,000 clones, about 86% of them seen just once. V gave up 4 bases and J gave up 5 bases; unmatched junction bases: 15. The germline gives CDR1 MNHEY, CDR2 SVGEGT. CDR3 length: 17 residues. The specimen comprised peripheral blood, sampled on day 0 of AZD1222 vaccination. This clonotype originated in an adult in good health. The chain combines TRBV6-2 or TRBV6-3 with TRBJ2-5, with TRBD1 matching 8 bases. In nucleotides, the CDR3 is TGTGCCAGCAGTTCCCGTTCGGACAGGGAGGTTGTGGAGACCCAGTACTTC. Its protein product is CASSSRSDREVVETQYF.